This T cell receptor (beta chain) was retrieved from a study of shared clonotypes between healthy human individuals. The assay used deep level. Repertoires were generated with immunoSEQ multiplex PCR, while TCRdb's copy carries only in-frame clones and drops some. The sample includes fewer than 1.4 million clones, 75% to 85% seen only once; the top ten take 0.6% to 0.75%. This CDR3 contains 13 residues. The germline V gene encodes CDR1 MDHEN and CDR2 SYDVKM. The J segment lost 10 bases and the V segment lost 7 bases, leaving 4 bases of the junction unmatched. The specimen sequenced was memory CD4+ T cells from PBMCs. Indicated subset: CD45RA-negative fraction. This receptor was taken from a man between 18 and 29 years old in good health. Some clones in this sample may be carry-over from other donors' samples. This chain links TRBV28 with TRBJ2-2; 12 bases align to TRBD2. The CDR3 reads CASTASGGEELFF. The CDR3 nucleotides read TGTGCCAGCACGGCTAGCGGGGGGGAGGAGCTGTTTTTT.